The TCR beta chain described here comes from a study of blood T cell repertoires in COVID-19. Trimming took off 4 bases at V and 10 bases at J, with 15 bases between the two ends. The CDR3 is made up of 13 amino acids. Per germline, CDR1 SGHRS and CDR2 YFSETQ. Allocation to cohorts depended on clinical history reported by the participants. The method was immunoSEQ multiplex PCR; TCRdb's version includes in-frame clones alone and lacks a portion of them. The sample lists 85,000 to 130,000 clones, 86% seen once, with roughly 2.7% in the top ten. This sequence was found in a woman between 45 and 60 years old who had recovered from COVID-19. This chain connects TRBV5-1 to TRBJ2-4, with D possibly matching TRBD1 (6 bases). The sequencing input was PBMCs or T cells enriched from blood (not recorded which). The DNA for the CDR3 is TGCGCCAGCAGCGGACCCGGGACACCGATTCAGTACTTC. It yields the protein CASSGPGTPIQYF.